This TCR beta chain comes out of a study of T-cell reconstitution after alpha-beta-depleted transplantation in children. With V trimmed by 6 bases and J by 5 bases, 4 bases remained unmatched. Germline V gives CDR1 MNHNS, CDR2 SASEGT. CDR3 size: 13 residues. Study observations and caveats: At the one-year point after transplant, T-cell counts and TCRbeta diversity were found to come mostly from T cells that had been newly produced. Where alpha-beta T cells came from about two months after transplant was reportedly several hundred expanded graft clones. Some patients owed their high day-60 TCRbeta diversity to surviving recipient T cells and thymic progenitors.

There are many counts of this clonotype. Its antigen is not known. Unique molecular identifiers were incorporated when the TCRbeta library was constructed. TCRdb independently ran MiXCR on the PCR reads; one entry per CDR3 protein. The top ten hold about 13% of the sample, which has about 180,000 distinct CDR3 sequences, roughly 11% seen once. The origin of this receptor is a boy between 2 and 15 years old with acute myeloid leukemia, due to receive a stem cell transplant. The chain couples TRBV6-1 to TRBJ1-1, with 9 bases matching TRBD1. Sequenced material: PBMCs, taken before TCRalphabeta/CD19-depleted stem cell transplant. The CDR3 DNA sequence: TGTGCCAGCAGGGAGGGGACAGGGACTGAAGCTTTCTTT. Translation gives CASREGTGTEAFF.